Included here is one T cell receptor (beta chain) sequence, with context. V was trimmed by 5 bases and J by 4 bases, leaving 11 bases between them. CDR1 is LNHDA and CDR2 is SQIVND in the germline V gene (reference sequence). The CDR3 consists of 14 residues. In the original workflow: The authors estimated nucleated cell counts from reference gene primer amplification. The assay was immunoSEQ multiplex PCR, and TCRdb's table has in-frame clones only and misses some. The V and J calls and clone size come from that table; D and trimming were worked out from the DNA. Of approximately 86,000 clones in the sample, approximately 90% were seen once. The data were taken from a study of blood T cell repertoires in COVID-19. Overall study context: Samples came from the United States, Italy and Spain, spanning acute and convalescent COVID-19.

The chain joins TRBV19 to TRBJ2-2, with D possibly TRBD1 on 5 matching bases. The specimen sequenced was peripheral blood. The sequence derives from a man aged 50-59 years with acute or convalescent COVID-19. CDR3 DNA sequence: TGTGCCAGTAGTCACCAGGGTGGCACCGGGGAGCTGTTTTTT. Translation gives CASSHQGGTGELFF.